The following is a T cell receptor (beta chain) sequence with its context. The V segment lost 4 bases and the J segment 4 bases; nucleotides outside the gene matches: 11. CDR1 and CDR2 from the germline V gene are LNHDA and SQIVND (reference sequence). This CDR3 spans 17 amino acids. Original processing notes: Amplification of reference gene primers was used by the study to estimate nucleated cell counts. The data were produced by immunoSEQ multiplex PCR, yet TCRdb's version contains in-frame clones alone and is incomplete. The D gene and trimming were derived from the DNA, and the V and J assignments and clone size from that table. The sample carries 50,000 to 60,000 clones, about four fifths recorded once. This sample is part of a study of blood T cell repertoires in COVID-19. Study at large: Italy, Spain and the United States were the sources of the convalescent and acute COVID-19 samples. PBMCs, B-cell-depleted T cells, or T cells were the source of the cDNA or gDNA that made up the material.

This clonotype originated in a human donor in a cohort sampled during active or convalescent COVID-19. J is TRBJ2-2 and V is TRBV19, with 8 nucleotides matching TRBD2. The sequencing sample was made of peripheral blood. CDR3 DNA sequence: TGTGCCAGTAGTAGTTCCAGCGGGGGATTCGGCACCGGGGAGCTGTTTTTT. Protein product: CASSSSSGGFGTGELFF.